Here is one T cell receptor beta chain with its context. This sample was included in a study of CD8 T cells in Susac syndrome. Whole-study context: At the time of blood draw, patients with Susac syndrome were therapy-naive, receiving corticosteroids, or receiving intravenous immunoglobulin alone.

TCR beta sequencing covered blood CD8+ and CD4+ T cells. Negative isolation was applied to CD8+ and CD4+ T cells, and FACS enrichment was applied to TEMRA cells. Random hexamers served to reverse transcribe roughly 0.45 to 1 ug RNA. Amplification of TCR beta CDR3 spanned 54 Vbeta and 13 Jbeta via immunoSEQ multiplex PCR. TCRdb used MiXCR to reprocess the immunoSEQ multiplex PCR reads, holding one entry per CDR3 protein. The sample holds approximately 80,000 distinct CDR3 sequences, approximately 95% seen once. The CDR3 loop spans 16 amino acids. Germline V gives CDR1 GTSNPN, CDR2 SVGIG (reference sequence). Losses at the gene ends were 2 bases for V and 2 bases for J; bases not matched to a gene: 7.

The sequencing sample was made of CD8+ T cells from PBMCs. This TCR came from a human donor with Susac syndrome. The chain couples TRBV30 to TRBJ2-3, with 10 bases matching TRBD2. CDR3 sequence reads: CAWSWRSGGATDTQYF. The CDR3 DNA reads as TGTGCCTGGAGTTGGCGAAGCGGGGGGGCCACAGATACGCAGTATTTT.